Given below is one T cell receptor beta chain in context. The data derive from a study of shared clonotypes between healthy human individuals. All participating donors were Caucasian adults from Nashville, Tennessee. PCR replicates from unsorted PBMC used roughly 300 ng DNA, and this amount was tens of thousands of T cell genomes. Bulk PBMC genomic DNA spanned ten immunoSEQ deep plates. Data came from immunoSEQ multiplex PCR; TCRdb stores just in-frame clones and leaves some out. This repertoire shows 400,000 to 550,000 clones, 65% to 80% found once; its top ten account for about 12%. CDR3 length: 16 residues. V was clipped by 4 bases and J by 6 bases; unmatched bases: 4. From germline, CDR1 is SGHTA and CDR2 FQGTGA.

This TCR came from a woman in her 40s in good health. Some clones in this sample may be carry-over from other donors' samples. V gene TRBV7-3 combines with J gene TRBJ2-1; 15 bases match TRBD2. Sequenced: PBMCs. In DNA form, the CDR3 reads TGTGCCAGCAGCTCACGGACTAGCGGGAGGGGCAATGAGCAGTTCTTC. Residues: CASSSRTSGRGNEQFF.